Here is one TCR beta chain with its context. Its antigen remains undetermined. No much larger clone is present one base from it, and per-base qualities are unavailable. These data come from a study of cytomegalovirus exposure and HLA in healthy donors (dated by TCRdb to about 2017). As for the study more broadly: An earlier analysis of some 600 of the donors reported 250 to 300 Gb of sequence data and approximately 120 million unique TCR beta sequences obtained from approximately 180 million T cells. The T cell repertoires of several hundred subjects were profiled by immunosequencing and related to cytomegalovirus serostatus. The study aimed to test whether cataloging public T cell receptors could reveal signatures of past pathogen exposure. All discovery cohort repertoires had been generated on a single sequencing platform. Roughly 300 gigabases of sequencing data and 70 million to 95 million unique TCR sequences made up an early release that covered roughly 670 HLA-typed donors. A separate validation cohort of 100 to 150 different subjects was used in addition to the approximately 640-subject first cohort. Alongside the repertoire data, information on donor age, sex, ethnicity and CMV serostatus was compiled. In a later genetic analysis, genome-wide SNP genotypes for about three fifths of the roughly 670 donors were used, and that subset was treated as a discovery cohort. The number of typed donors differed by locus: about 620-640 for A, B, C, DRB1 and DQB1; approximately 520 for DQA1; 600 to 610 for DPA1; and roughly 470 for DPB1. A later analysis re-analyzed previously published TCR beta repertoires from approximately 700 donors and added high-resolution HLA genotyping to study TCR occurrence patterns. The later analysis used no new phenotypic data to find candidate immune exposures, relying instead on TCR beta sequences and their occurrence across donors. Four to six DR-DQ haplotypes were handled as single units for association and clustering, since linkage in the cohort was strong. Class I and class II HLA loci were covered by the typing at four-digit resolution. Of the roughly 410 genotyped donors, 65% to 90% were placed in the genetic ancestry cluster associated with self-reported Caucasian donors. To predict cytomegalovirus infection status, the study combined high-throughput TCR immunosequencing, statistical association of individual TCRs with disease status, and machine learning. To decide whether each TCR beta V gene segment behaved as functional or pseudogenic, an earlier analysis of some 600 of the donors relied on high-throughput TCR beta sequencing. Among 398 genotyped donors of the cohort, an average of approximately 220,000 unique TCR beta nucleotide sequences was sequenced per donor, of which about 20% were non-productive. Study-level results and caveats: In a later analysis, HLA-associated TCR beta chains showed more clonal expansion and lower generation probabilities than non-associated chains that were equally common. The cohort was sequenced for TCR beta chains only, and without alpha or paired-chain data the features that could be detected were limited. A cluster of highly shared sequence variants was judged likely to represent a technical artifact of the sequencing pipeline. Most TCR sequences were seen in very few donors, while some public TCRs were found in many individuals. Linkage disequilibrium might explain the correlated functional status among segregating V segments, but an unknown experimental factor could not be excluded. The authors suggested that the approach could potentially be extended to other disease states and immunological phenotypes. Immune exposure information for the cohort was limited to CMV serostatus. In a later analysis, several top co-occurrence clusters were reported to appear linked to parvovirus B19, influenza, CMV and Epstein-Barr virus. A later genetic analysis reported fewer N-insertions in productive TCRs among donors in an Asian-associated ancestry cluster than the roughly 700-donor mean. In vitro tests confirmed that a few of the cytomegalovirus-associated TCR beta chains recognize cytomegalovirus antigens. Presence/absence analyses assumed roughly uniform sequencing depth across donors, an assumption that may not hold. The earlier analysis of 450 to 700 of the donors excluded some 16 rarely observed V segments, including chromosome 9 orphons, because counts were too low. Because HLA typing was missing for some donors at each locus, association tests included only the typed subset. In a later genetic analysis, a missense DCLRE1C variant was associated with V-gene and J-gene trimming of TCR beta chains, and the association was replicated in an independent cohort. Some IMGT-functional V segments, including TRBV6-2 and TRBV6-3, could not be told apart with the 87-base-pair reads, so those segments were excluded. Most CMV-associated TCR beta chains appeared to be HLA-restricted in a later analysis, and the HLA associations seemed to be driven largely by CMV exposure. In a later analysis, about 16,000 TCR beta sequences were associated with specific HLA alleles at a false discovery rate of 0.05. A further reported finding was that TCR beta sequences accurately predicted the HLA-A and HLA-B alleles for most subjects in the first cohort. In a later analysis, the rate of TCR association differed among HLA loci, with DRB1 alleles having the most associated TCRs and HLA-C alleles having the fewest. In an earlier analysis of fewer than 700 of the donors, most TCR beta V segments appeared in productive rearrangements about 87% or about 30% of the time, broadly matching IMGT annotations. The study listed 164 TCR beta chains as associated with cytomegalovirus. Cytomegalovirus status was reported to be diagnosed by the classifier with high specificity and sensitivity in both the original and validation cohorts. When HLA alleles, especially DR and DQ, strongly co-occurred, TCR associations were difficult to assign to individual alleles.

Inclusive of the bounding cysteine and phenylalanine, the CDR3 is 12 residues long. Only the CDR3 DNA is retained, 36 bases long and in frame from the first base. CDR1 and CDR2 were assigned from the germline V gene as MDHEN and SYDVKM. Between the V and J ends, shortened by 8 bases and 4 bases respectively, the junction contains 11 bases. Library preparation was by the immunoSEQ multiplex PCR assay. For the multiplex PCR, a mixture combining 60 forward primers for TCR Vbeta segments and 13 reverse primers for TCR Jbeta segments was used. Amplification of the CDR3 region of rearranged TCR beta genes was performed with a multiplex PCR assay on genomic DNA. The Illumina HiSeq System was used to sequence the amplified TCR beta libraries as 87-base-pair reads. From the authors' description of their analysis: A later analysis tallied 75 million to 95 million unique TCR beta chains across the 666 repertoires, and some 10 million of those chains were shared by two or more donors. Raw reads were error-corrected and collapsed into unique sequences with a nearest-neighbor algorithm that merged closely related sequences to remove PCR and sequencing errors. To assign V, D and J gene segments, CDR3 sequences were aligned to IMGT reference sequences. Each retained sequence needed at least a six-nucleotide match to both a V gene segment and a J gene segment. Rearrangements were classified as productive when the CDR3 lacked stop codons and remained in frame with V and J, and all other rearrangements were classified as non-productive. CDR3 was defined by IMGT convention, running from the second conserved V-encoded cysteine to the conserved J-encoded phenylalanine. Sequences without an unambiguous match to a single V gene segment were excluded from the earlier analysis of approximately 600 of the donors. An earlier analysis of 500 to 600 of the donors classified V segments as functional when productive rearrangements were above 56.7% and as segregating when the standard deviation between donors was above 5%. A statistical classification framework was built to diagnose cytomegalovirus status from the catalog of TCR beta chain sequences. A later analysis assigned V and J genes by comparing TCR nucleotide sequences with IMGT/GENE-DB human TR gene sequences. A later analysis assigned CDR3 sequences and most-parsimonious VDJ recombination scenarios with the TCRdist pipeline. In a later analysis, each TCR beta chain was defined by its CDR3 amino acid sequence together with its V-gene family, and reads lacking a unique V-gene family were excluded. A later analysis removed roughly 590 highly shared, low-generation-probability nucleotide sequences to deal with suspected cross-contamination and a sequencing artifact. A later analysis calculated a clonal expansion index for each public chain from normalized within-repertoire ranks of inferred template counts. Generation probabilities in a later analysis came from a VDJ recombination model fitted to out-of-frame rearrangements, and those results were checked against IGoR. In a later analysis, hypergeometric tests were used to score TCR-TCR, TCR-HLA and TCR-CMV co-occurrence, with a repertoire-size bias correction applied to TCR pairs. In a later analysis, false discovery rates were estimated by permuting HLA or CMV assignments 20 times. In a later analysis, co-occurring TCRs were grouped using DBSCAN, and TCRdist sequence similarity was added for clustering within HLA-allele-positive subsets. For co-occurrence clustering, repertoires with fewer than 30,000 or more than 120,000 public chains were excluded, along with roughly five repertoires with anomalous nucleotide sharing. Imported from immuneACCESS, the table was reduced by TCRdb to in-frame sequences with V and J called. These copies leave out some clones; in studies compared against another copy, an unresolved V gene accounts for under half, and the cause of the remainder is not known. That table gives V, J and clone size, and the DNA gave D and trimming. The sample table records more than 100,000 clones; about 80% of these occur just once. The ten biggest clones cover 1% of the sample.

The cohort comprised more than 550 healthy bone marrow donors. Cohort members were all nominally healthy when sampled, although unrecorded immune exposures were likely present. The donor was CMV seronegative and was included in the group of 352 seronegative cohort members. Every donor gave a peripheral blood sample, and the peripheral blood mononuclear cells from that sample were used for TCR beta sequencing. Genomic DNA was extracted from the blood cell samples with the Qiagen DNeasy Blood Extraction Kit. The material sequenced was PBMCs. The chain joins TRBV28 to TRBJ1-2, with the D segment identity uncertain. The origin of this receptor is a man aged 35-49 years in good health and CMV-seronegative. The DNA sequence is TGTGCCAGCCGGGGAGCAGTCTATGGCTACACCTTC. This translates into CASRGAVYGYTF.